This TCR beta chain was identified in a study of blood T cell repertoires in COVID-19. Turning to the study itself: Samples of COVID-19 (acute and convalescent) were obtained from the United States, Italy and Spain. The analysed material was cDNA or gDNA that came from T cells, B-cell-depleted T cells, or PBMCs.

With V trimmed by 0 bases and J by 3 bases, 6 bases remained unmatched. This CDR3 is built from 16 residues. The germline CDR1 and CDR2 sequences are SGDLS and YYNGEE. Original data processing: Estimation of nucleated cell counts was performed using reference gene primer amplification. Assay used: immunoSEQ multiplex PCR; TCRdb lists only in-frame clones, some missing. V and J calls and clone size are as listed in that table; D and trimming were resolved from the DNA. The table has tens of thousands of clones, 70% to 90% seen once. This sequence originates from a man between 60 and 75 years old with acute or convalescent COVID-19. The rearrangement uses TRBV9 and TRBJ2-3; 8 nucleotides align to TRBD1. Sequencing was performed on peripheral blood. The CDR3 sequence is CASSVESGGWTDTQYF. The DNA for the CDR3 is TGTGCCAGCAGCGTAGAATCAGGGGGCTGGACAGATACGCAGTATTTT.